These 4 T cell receptor beta chains came from one sample sequenced in a study of blood T cell repertoires in COVID-19. Only in-frame clones appear in the TCRdb table, and some are missing; sequencing was by immunoSEQ multiplex PCR. The sample shows about 300,000 clones, around 86% of them seen only once. Sequenced input: peripheral blood. These receptors all stem from a man aged 65 to 79 with acute or convalescent COVID-19.

V is TRBV5-1 and J is TRBJ1-6; D remains unclear. V gave up 0 bases and J gave up 11 bases, with 15 bases separating them. The CDR3 sequence is 15 residues long. Germline V gene sequence: CDR1 SGHRS, CDR2 YFSETQ. CDR3 bases: TGCGCCAGCAGCTTGGGGCAGGACCGGGGAGCACCCCTCCACTTT. Its protein is CASSLGQDRGAPLHF.

CDR3 residues: CAWSFGQGDSPLHF. In DNA form, the CDR3 reads TGTGCCTGGAGTTTTGGACAGGGGGATTCACCCCTCCACTTT. The chain links TRBV30 to TRBJ1-6; 10 bases map to TRBD1. J was trimmed by 8 bases and V by 2 bases; bases with no gene match: 3. There are 14 residues in the CDR3. Germline V CDR1 and CDR2: GTSNPN, SVGIG (reference sequence).

The chain carries TRBV19 and TRBJ2-2; 7 positions match TRBD1. CDR3 length: 15 residues. The V gene end was trimmed by 3 bases and the J gene end by 4 bases; junction bases not matched to a gene: 5. The germline V gene has CDR1 LNHDA and CDR2 SQIVND (reference sequence). The CDR3 loop reads CASSIVQGITGELFF. CDR3 DNA sequence: TGTGCCAGTAGTATCGTACAGGGGATCACCGGGGAGCTGTTTTTT.

This chain links TRBV7-2 with TRBJ2-7, with TRBD2 identical over 8 bases. V lost 1 base to trimming and J lost 6 bases; unmatched junction nucleotides: 2. Germline-derived CDR1 and CDR2 are SGHTA and FQGNSA. This CDR3 spans 13 amino acids. CDR3 DNA sequence: TGTGCCAGCAGCTTAGGTGCGGGGGGCGAGCAGTACTTC. Amino acids: CASSLGAGGEQYF.